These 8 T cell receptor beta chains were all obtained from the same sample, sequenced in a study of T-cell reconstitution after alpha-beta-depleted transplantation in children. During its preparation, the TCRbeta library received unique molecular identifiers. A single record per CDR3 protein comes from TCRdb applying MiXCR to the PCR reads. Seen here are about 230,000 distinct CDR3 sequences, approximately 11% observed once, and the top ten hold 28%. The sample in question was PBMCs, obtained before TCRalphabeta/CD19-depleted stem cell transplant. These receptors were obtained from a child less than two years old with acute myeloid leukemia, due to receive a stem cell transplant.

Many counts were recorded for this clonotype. The CDR3 sequence: CSVRDSPYEQYF. CDR3 sequence (DNA): TGCAGCGTCCGGGACTCCCCCTACGAGCAGTACTTC. The V and J genes are TRBV29-1 and TRBJ2-7; possibly TRBD2 for D (6 bases). The CDR3 sequence is 12 residues long. The V gene's germline CDR1 is SQVTM and CDR2 ANQGSEA. V lost 6 bases, J lost 2 bases, and 11 bases lay in between.

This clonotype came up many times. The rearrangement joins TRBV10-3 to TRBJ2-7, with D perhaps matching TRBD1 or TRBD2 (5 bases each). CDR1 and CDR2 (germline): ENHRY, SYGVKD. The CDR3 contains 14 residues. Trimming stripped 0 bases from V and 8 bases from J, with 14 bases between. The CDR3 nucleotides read TGTGCCATCAGTGAGTCTGGGACGGATACGAAGCAGTACTTC. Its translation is CAISESGTDTKQYF.

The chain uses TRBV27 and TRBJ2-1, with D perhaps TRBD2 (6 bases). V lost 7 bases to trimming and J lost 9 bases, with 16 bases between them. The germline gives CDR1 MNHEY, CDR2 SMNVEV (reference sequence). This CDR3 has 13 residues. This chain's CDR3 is CASIQYGTGEQFF. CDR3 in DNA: TGTGCCAGCATTCAATACGGGACTGGTGAGCAGTTCTTC.

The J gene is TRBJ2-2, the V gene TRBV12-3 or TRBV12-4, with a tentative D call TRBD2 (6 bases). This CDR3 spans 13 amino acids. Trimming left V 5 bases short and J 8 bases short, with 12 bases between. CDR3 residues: CASSVSGSGELFF. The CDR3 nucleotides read TGTGCCAGCAGTGTTAGCGGTTCGGGGGAGCTGTTTTTT.

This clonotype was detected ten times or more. DNA for the CDR3: TGTGCCAGCAGGAGGGACGCGAACTATGGCTACACCTTC. Its protein is CASRRDANYGYTF. V and J are TRBV2 and TRBJ1-2; maybe TRBD1 (5 bases). The length of the CDR3 is 13 residues. Trimming shortened V by 6 bases and J by 2 bases, and 10 bases separated the two germline ends. Germline V gene data show CDR1 as SNHLY and CDR2 as FYNNEI.

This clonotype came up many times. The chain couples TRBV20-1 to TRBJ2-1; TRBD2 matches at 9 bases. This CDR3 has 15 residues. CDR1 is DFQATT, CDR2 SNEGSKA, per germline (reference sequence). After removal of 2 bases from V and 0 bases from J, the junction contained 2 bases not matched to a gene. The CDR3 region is CSARTSGYSYNEQFF. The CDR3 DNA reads TGCAGTGCTAGAACTAGCGGGTACTCCTACAATGAGCAGTTCTTC.

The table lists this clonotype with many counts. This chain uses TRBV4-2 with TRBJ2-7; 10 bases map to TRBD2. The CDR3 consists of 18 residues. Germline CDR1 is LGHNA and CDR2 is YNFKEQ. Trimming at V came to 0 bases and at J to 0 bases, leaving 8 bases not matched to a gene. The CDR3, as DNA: TGTGCCAGCAGCCAAGATCTCGCTAGCGGGGGCGTCTCCTACGAGCAGTACTTC. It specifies CASSQDLASGGVSYEQYF.

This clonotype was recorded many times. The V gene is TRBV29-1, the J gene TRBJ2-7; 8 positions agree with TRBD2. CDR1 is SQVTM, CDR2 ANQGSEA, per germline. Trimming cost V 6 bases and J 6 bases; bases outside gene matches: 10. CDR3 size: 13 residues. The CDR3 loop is CSVRTSLWGEQYF. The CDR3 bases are TGCAGCGTCCGGACTAGCTTATGGGGCGAGCAGTACTTC.